This T cell receptor beta chain was profiled in a study of cytomegalovirus exposure and HLA in healthy donors. Use of 60 Vbeta and 13 Jbeta primers characterized the PCR. Sequencing was performed with immunoSEQ multiplex PCR; in TCRdb, only in-frame clones are kept and a portion is missing. The sample totals about 31,000 clones; its top ten clones hold about 5%. Trimming removed 8 bases from V and 2 bases from J, with 19 bases in between. The CDR3 spans 15 residues. Germline CDR1 reads LNHNV; CDR2 reads YYDKDF (reference sequence). The sequence derives from a female donor in good health and CMV-seronegative. The sample taken for sequencing was PBMCs. The chain employs TRBV15 and TRBJ2-7; a possible D gene is TRBD2 (6 bases). CDR3 nucleotides: TGTGCCACCTCTTACGCTGCCGGGGGAACCTACGAGCAGTACTTC. Translation: CATSYAAGGTYEQYF.